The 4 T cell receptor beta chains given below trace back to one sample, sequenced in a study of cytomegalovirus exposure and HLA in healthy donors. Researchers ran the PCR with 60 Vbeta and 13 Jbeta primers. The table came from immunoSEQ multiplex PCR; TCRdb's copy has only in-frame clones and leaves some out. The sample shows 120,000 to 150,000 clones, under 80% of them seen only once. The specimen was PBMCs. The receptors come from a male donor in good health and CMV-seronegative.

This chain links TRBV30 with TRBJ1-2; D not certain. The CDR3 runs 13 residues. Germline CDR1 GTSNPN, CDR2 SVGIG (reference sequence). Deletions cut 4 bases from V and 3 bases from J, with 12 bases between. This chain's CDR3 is CAWIREPDYGYTF. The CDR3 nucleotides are TGTGCCTGGATCCGGGAGCCAGACTATGGCTACACCTTC.

The CDR3 reads CASSPTANTEAFF. The CDR3 DNA sequence: TGTGCCAGCAGCCCGACAGCGAACACTGAAGCTTTCTTT. The gene calls are TRBV7-2 and TRBJ1-1; D possibly corresponds to TRBD1 (5 bases). V lost 5 bases to trimming and J lost 1 base, with 8 bases between them. CDR1 is SGHTA and CDR2 is FQGNSA in the germline V gene. CDR3 length equals 13 residues.

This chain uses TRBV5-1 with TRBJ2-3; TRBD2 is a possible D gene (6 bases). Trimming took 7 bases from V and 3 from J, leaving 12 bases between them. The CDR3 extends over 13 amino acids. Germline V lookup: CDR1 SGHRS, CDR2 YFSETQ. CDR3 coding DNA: TGCGCCAGCGGCCGACTAGGGACAGATACGCAGTATTTT. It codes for CASGRLGTDTQYF. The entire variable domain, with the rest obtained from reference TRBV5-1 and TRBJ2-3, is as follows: KAGVTQTPRYLIKTRGQQVTLSCSPISGHRSVSWYQQTPGQGLQFLFEYFSETQRNKGNFPGRFSGRQFSNSRSEMNVSTLELGDSALYLCASGRLGTDTQYFGPGTRLTVL.

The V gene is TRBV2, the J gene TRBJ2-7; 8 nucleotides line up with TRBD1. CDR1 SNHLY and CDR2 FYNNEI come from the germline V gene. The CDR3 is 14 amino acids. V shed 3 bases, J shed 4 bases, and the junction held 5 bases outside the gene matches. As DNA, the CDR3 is TGTGCCAGCAGTGACCCAGGACAGGGTTACGAGCAGTACTTC. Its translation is CASSDPGQGYEQYF.